This T cell receptor (beta chain) is drawn from a study of blood T cell repertoires in COVID-19. Study in general: Sites in the United States, Italy and Spain provided acute and convalescent COVID-19 samples. The analysed material was cDNA or gDNA that came from T cells, B-cell-depleted T cells, or PBMCs.

V was cut by 6 bases and J by 0 bases, with 13 bases left in between. The CDR3 runs 15 residues. Germline V gene data show CDR1 as WNHNN and CDR2 as SYGVQD (reference sequence). In the original workflow: Amplification from reference gene primers served as the basis for estimated nucleated cell counts. Sequencing was performed with immunoSEQ multiplex PCR; in TCRdb, only in-frame clones are kept and a portion is missing. The D gene and trimming were derived from the DNA, and the V and J assignments and clone size from that table. The sample shows 28,000 or so clones, about four fifths of them seen only once.

Input material: peripheral blood. The TCR comes from a man in his 70s with acute or convalescent COVID-19. V gene TRBV10-1 combines with J gene TRBJ2-3, with a possible D match to TRBD2 (6 bases). CDR3 nucleotide sequence: TGCGCCAGCAGCGAAAGCGGGTCTAGCACAGATACGCAGTATTTT. This sequence encodes CASSESGSSTDTQYF.